The present entry profiles one TCR beta chain with its context. The data were taken from a study of shared clonotypes between healthy human individuals. Per the germline V gene, CDR1 is SGHAT and CDR2 is FQNNGV. The CDR3 contains 16 residues. Trimming cost V 5 bases and J 7 bases, with 21 bases left between them. TCRdb keeps only in-frame clones here, not all; method: immunoSEQ multiplex PCR. The data hold hundreds of thousands of clones, with 70% to 80% observed a single time. Sequencing input: PBMCs. This sequence joins TRBV11-2 and TRBJ2-1; possibly TRBD2 for D (6 bases). This clonotype was obtained from a woman aged 40 to 50 in good health. Some clones in this sample may be carry-over from other donors' samples. The CDR3: CASSHPLGLPRNEQFF. CDR3 in DNA: TGTGCCAGCAGCCATCCACTGGGACTCCCCAGGAATGAGCAGTTCTTC.